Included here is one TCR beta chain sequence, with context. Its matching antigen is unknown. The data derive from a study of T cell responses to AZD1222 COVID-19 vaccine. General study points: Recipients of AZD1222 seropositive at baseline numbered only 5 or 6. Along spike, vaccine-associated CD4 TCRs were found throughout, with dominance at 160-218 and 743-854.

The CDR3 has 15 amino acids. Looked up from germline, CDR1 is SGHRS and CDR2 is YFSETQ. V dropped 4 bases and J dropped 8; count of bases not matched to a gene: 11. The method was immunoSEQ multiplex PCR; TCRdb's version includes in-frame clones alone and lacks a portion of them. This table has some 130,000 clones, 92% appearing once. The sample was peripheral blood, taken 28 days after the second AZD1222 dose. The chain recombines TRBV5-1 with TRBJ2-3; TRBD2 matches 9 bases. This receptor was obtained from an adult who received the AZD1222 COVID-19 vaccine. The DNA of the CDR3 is TGCGCCAGCAGCGGAACGAGCGGGAGGCAGGGTACGCAGTATTTT. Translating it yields CASSGTSGRQGTQYF.